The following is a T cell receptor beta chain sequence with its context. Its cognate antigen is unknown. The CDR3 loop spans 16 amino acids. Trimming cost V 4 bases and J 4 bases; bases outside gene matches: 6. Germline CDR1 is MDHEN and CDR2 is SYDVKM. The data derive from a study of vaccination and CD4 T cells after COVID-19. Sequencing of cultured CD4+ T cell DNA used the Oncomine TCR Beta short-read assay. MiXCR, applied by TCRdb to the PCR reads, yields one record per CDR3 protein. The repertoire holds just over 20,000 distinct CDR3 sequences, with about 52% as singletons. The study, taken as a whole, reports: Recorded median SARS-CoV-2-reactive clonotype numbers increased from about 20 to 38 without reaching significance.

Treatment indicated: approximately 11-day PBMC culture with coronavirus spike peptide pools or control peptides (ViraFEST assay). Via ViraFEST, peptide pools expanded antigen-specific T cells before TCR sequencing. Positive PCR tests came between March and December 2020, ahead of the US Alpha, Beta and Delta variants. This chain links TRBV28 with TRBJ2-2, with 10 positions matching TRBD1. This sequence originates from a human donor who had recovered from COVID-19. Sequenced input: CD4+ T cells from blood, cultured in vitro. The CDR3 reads CASSSPGQGITGELFF. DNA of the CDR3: TGTGCCAGCAGTTCACCGGGACAGGGGATCACCGGGGAGCTGTTTTTT.